This TCR beta chain originates from a study of control samples from healthy donors and cancer patients (dated by TCRdb to 2018 to 2021). In regard to this clone: Its antigen specificity is not known. The sample holds no much larger clone one base away, and base qualities are not on file.

Library prep was done by the immunoSEQ multiplex PCR assay. Here the immuneACCESS table is served through TCRdb, limited to in-frame sequences with V and J called. Missing clones are a known gap in these copies; in checked studies unresolved V genes cover under half, and the rest lacks a known reason. Here the sample has 100,000 to 150,000 clones; about 92% occur a single time. Clones ranked in the top ten supply approximately 1.7% of the sample. Trimming takes 8 bases from V and 3 bases from J, and the germline ends sit 19 bases apart. In the germline V gene, CDR1 corresponds to KGHDR and CDR2 to SFDVKD. The CDR3 goes from the cysteine to the phenylalanine over 15 residues. Just CDR3 DNA is preserved here, 45 bases in frame from base 1.

This TCR was recovered from a man aged 50 to 60 with head and neck cancer. The chain employs TRBV24-1 and TRBJ2-7; the D gene identity is not certain. Input material: PBMCs. The DNA sequence is given as TGTGCCACCAAACCCCCCCCGGTGTTCGGCTACGAGCAGTACTTC. It encodes CATKPPPVFGYEQYF.